These 22 T cell receptor beta chains were all obtained from the same sample, sequenced in a study of vaccination and CD4 T cells after COVID-19. These TCRs are of unknown antigen specificity. Noted treatment: roughly 10-day PBMC culture with coronavirus spike peptide pools or control peptides (ViraFEST assay). Pre-COVID-19 pandemic sampling (2011-2018) yielded the unexposed donor's CD4+ T cells. The Oncomine TCR Beta short-read assay sequenced DNA from cultured CD4+ T cells. The authors extracted genomic DNA from cultured CD4+ T cells. TCRdb analysed the PCR reads with MiXCR anew, one entry per CDR3 protein. The sample includes 7,000 to 9,500 distinct CDR3 sequences, approximately 38% of them seen just once. Sequenced: CD4+ T cells from blood, cultured in vitro. The receptors were gathered from a human donor in good health.

The chain carries TRBV5-4 and TRBJ1-2; D is perhaps TRBD1 (5 bases). V shed 0 bases and J shed 4 bases, with 13 bases lying between them. The V gene's germline CDR1 is SGHNT and CDR2 YYREEE (reference sequence). The CDR3 consists of 15 residues. The CDR3, as DNA: TGTGCCAGCAGCTTGGCCCCCGGTGGGGGCTATGGCTACACCTTC. As protein: CASSLAPGGGYGYTF.

This chain connects TRBV10-3 to TRBJ2-7; 8 bases align to TRBD1. The CDR3 is 15 residues long. The V gene's germline CDR1 is ENHRY and CDR2 SYGVKD. Unmatched junction bases numbered 10, after V lost 8 bases and J lost 1 base. In DNA form, the CDR3 reads TGTGCCATCGCCCGGACAGGGCTCGATTCCTACGAGCAGTACTTC. Translated, it gives CAIARTGLDSYEQYF.

The J gene is TRBJ2-2, the V gene TRBV4-2; 7 nucleotides line up with TRBD2. CDR1 is LGHNA, CDR2 YNFKEQ, per germline. The CDR3 is 14 amino acids. Unmatched junction bases numbered 0, after V lost 4 bases and J lost 1 base. Here the CDR3 reads CASSREGNTGELFF. The CDR3 bases are TGTGCCAGCAGCCGGGAGGGGAACACCGGGGAGCTGTTTTTT.

This clonotype was found a few times. J is TRBJ1-1 and V is TRBV30, with D maybe TRBD1 (5 bases). The germline gives CDR1 GTSNPN, CDR2 SVGIG (reference sequence). This CDR3 spans 12 amino acids. The V gene lost 4 bases and the J gene lost 10 bases, with 16 bases spanning the gap. CDR3 DNA sequence: TGTGCCTGGACCCCCCAGGGAGTGGCAGCTTTCTTT. Translating it yields CAWTPQGVAAFF.

This clonotype is labeled as large. This chain connects TRBV7-2 to TRBJ2-5; D call uncertain. Trimming stripped 3 bases from V and 5 bases from J, with 16 bases between. From germline, CDR1 is SGHTA and CDR2 FQGNSA. The CDR3 contains 15 residues. CDR3 in DNA: TGTGCCAGCAGCTTTGATCCTGCCCCGACGGAGACCCAGTACTTC. It specifies CASSFDPAPTETQYF.

The chain couples TRBV7-2 to TRBJ2-7; 9 positions match TRBD2. Germline CDR1 is SGHTA and CDR2 is FQGNSA. Unmatched junction bases numbered 5, after V lost 7 bases and J lost 4 bases. CDR3 length: 13 residues. In DNA form, the CDR3 reads TGTGCCAGCACTCGCGGGGGGGGGTACGAGCAGTACTTC. Its protein is CASTRGGGYEQYF.

V and J are TRBV5-5 and TRBJ1-6; D gene ambiguous. The CDR3 is 15 residues long. The V gene's germline CDR1 is SGHKS and CDR2 YYEKEE (reference sequence). Trimming took off 7 bases at V and 5 bases at J, with 16 bases between the two ends. This CDR3 is CASGNPGTHNSPLHF. CDR3 coding DNA: TGTGCCAGCGGCAATCCGGGAACCCATAATTCACCCCTCCACTTT.

In this sample, this clonotype is medium-sized. The chain joins TRBV7-2 to TRBJ1-5, with 7 bases that match TRBD1. This CDR3 is 14 amino acids long. V was clipped by 5 bases and J by 2 bases; unmatched bases: 3. CDR1 and CDR2 (germline): SGHTA, FQGNSA. The CDR3, as DNA: TGTGCCAGCAGCCCTACAGGGGGCAATCAGCCCCAGCATTTT. Its protein is CASSPTGGNQPQHF.

This clonotype was found a few times. The chain joins TRBV25-1 to TRBJ1-2, with 7 nucleotides matching TRBD1. V lost 2 bases and J lost 4; bases outside the gene matches: 4. CDR1 MGHDK and CDR2 SYGVNS come from the germline V gene. CDR3 length equals 14 residues. CDR3 sequence: CASSEGTGAYGYTF. CDR3 nucleotides: TGTGCCAGCAGTGAAGGCACAGGGGCCTATGGCTACACCTTC.

A few counts support this clonotype. The chain combines TRBV12-3 or TRBV12-4 with TRBJ2-3; D uncertain. Trimming took off 3 bases at V and 7 bases at J, with 14 bases between the two ends. CDR3 length equals 14 residues. The CDR3 DNA sequence: TGTGCCAGCAGTTTTGGTTCCCGAGGTAATACGCAGTATTTT. Protein product: CASSFGSRGNTQYF.

This chain connects TRBV6-1 to TRBJ1-2, with D tentatively TRBD1 (6 bases). V was shortened by 6 bases and J by 1 base, with 15 bases between the two germline ends. Germline V lookup: CDR1 MNHNS, CDR2 SASEGT. The CDR3 loop spans 15 amino acids. CDR3 in DNA: TGTGCCAGCAGCCTCGGTGGGACAAATAACTATGGCTACACCTTC. Its translation: CASSLGGTNNYGYTF.

The DNA of the CDR3 is TGTGCCAGCAGCTTCTCCGGTGGAGGGGAAGATGGCTACACCTTC. It translates to CASSFSGGGEDGYTF. V usage is TRBV5-5 and J usage is TRBJ1-2; D possibly corresponds to TRBD1 (5 bases). V was pared by 2 bases and J by 6 bases, with 17 bases between. CDR3 length: 15 residues. Germline-derived CDR1 and CDR2 are SGHKS and YYEKEE (reference sequence).

A few counts support this clonotype. The chain recombines TRBV5-1 with TRBJ2-7, with 9 bases lining up with TRBD1. In germline, CDR1 is SGHRS, CDR2 YFSETQ. The CDR3 consists of 15 residues. V shed 2 bases, J shed 6 bases, and the junction held 9 bases outside the gene matches. CDR3 protein: CASSLGPDRGPEQYF. CDR3 bases: TGCGCCAGCAGCTTAGGCCCGGACAGGGGTCCCGAGCAGTACTTC.

In its sample, this clonotype ranks as medium-sized. The rearrangement joins TRBV7-8 to TRBJ1-2, with D possibly TRBD1 on 5 matching bases. V was cut by 1 base and J by 6 bases, with 9 bases left in between. This CDR3 is built from 13 residues. In germline, CDR1 is SGHVS, CDR2 FQNEAQ. CDR3 bases: TGTGCCAGCAGCTTAGACAGGCTAGATGGCTACACCTTC. Encoded protein: CASSLDRLDGYTF.

The chain carries TRBV7-2 and TRBJ1-2; D may be TRBD1 (6 bases). The CDR3 totals 17 residues. Trimming stripped 5 bases from V and 6 bases from J, with 25 bases between. Germline V gene sequence: CDR1 SGHTA, CDR2 FQGNSA. The CDR3 sequence: CASSRFSSDSRLNGYTF. The CDR3 bases are TGTGCCAGCAGCCGCTTTAGTTCGGACAGTAGGCTCAATGGCTACACCTTC.

The chain has TRBV20-1 and TRBJ1-3, with TRBD1 matching 7 bases. Germline values: CDR1 DFQATT, CDR2 SNEGSKA (reference sequence). This CDR3 contains 12 residues. V shed 5 bases, J shed 7 bases, and the junction held 5 bases outside the gene matches. The CDR3 loop reads CSARQGGNTIYF. CDR3 coding DNA: TGCAGTGCTCGACAGGGAGGTAACACCATATATTTT.

The chain links TRBV11-3 to TRBJ2-2; 8 nucleotides line up with TRBD2. The CDR3 length is 17 residues. In germline, CDR1 is SGHNT, CDR2 YENEEA. V lost 5 bases to trimming and J lost 2 bases; unmatched junction nucleotides: 10. For the CDR3, the DNA is TGTGCCAGCAGCCCAGGAAAAACTAGCGGCAACACCGGGGAGCTGTTTTTT. Protein sequence: CASSPGKTSGNTGELFF.

This clonotype showed up just once. The chain combines TRBV20-1 with TRBJ2-7; tentative D call: TRBD2 (6 bases). The CDR3 spans 17 residues. With 6 bases removed from V and 5 bases from J, the gap between germline ends came to 29 bases. Germline V lookup: CDR1 DFQATT, CDR2 SNEGSKA (reference sequence). The chain's CDR3 is CSAETPTPGEVGHEQYF. The CDR3 nucleotides read TGCAGTGCAGAAACACCCACCCCGGGGGAGGTAGGGCACGAGCAGTACTTC.

V usage is TRBV5-1 and J usage is TRBJ2-7; D remains ambiguous. The CDR3 runs to 13 residues. V lost 0 bases, J lost 4 bases, and 8 bases lay in between. CDR1 is SGHRS and CDR2 is YFSETQ in the germline V gene. The CDR3 sequence: CASSLGLGYEQYF. The CDR3 DNA reads as TGCGCCAGCAGCTTGGGTCTCGGATACGAGCAGTACTTC.

This clonotype was seen more than once but under ten times. The chain links TRBV7-6 to TRBJ1-1; 8 nucleotides line up with TRBD1. The ends lost 3 bases at V and 4 bases at J; junction bases unmatched: 10. The V gene's germline CDR1 is SGHVS and CDR2 FNYEAQ. CDR3 size: 16 residues. CDR3 bases: TGTGCCAGCAGCTTTCGTCTGGACAGGGATATCACTGAAGCTTTCTTT. Protein: CASSFRLDRDITEAFF.

The V and J genes are TRBV5-1 and TRBJ2-7; no clear D gene. The germline gives CDR1 SGHRS, CDR2 YFSETQ. The CDR3 extends over 14 amino acids. V was clipped by 1 base and J by 6 bases, with 14 bases between them. CDR3 protein: CASSLPTVLGEQYF. CDR3 sequence (DNA): TGCGCCAGCAGCTTGCCGACGGTTTTGGGCGAGCAGTACTTC.

This sequence joins TRBV6-1 and TRBJ2-1; the match to TRBD1 covers 7 bases. CDR3 length equals 15 residues. Germline V gene data show CDR1 as MNHNS and CDR2 as SASEGT. J was trimmed by 4 bases and V by 2 bases; bases with no gene match: 5. DNA of the CDR3: TGTGCCAGCAGTGAACGGACAGGATATTACAATGAGCAGTTCTTC. The encoded protein is CASSERTGYYNEQFF.